The 10 T cell receptor beta chains reported below all come from one sample, sequenced in a study of shared clonotypes between healthy human individuals. Produced via immunoSEQ multiplex PCR; TCRdb's table is partial and in-frame only. In the table there are around 79,000 clones, 50% to 70% of which are singletons. The sequencing input was memory CD8+ T cells sorted from blood. Subset in this sample: CD45RO+ cells pooled with CCR7-negative TemRA cells. The receptor source for this set is a man aged 25 to 45 in good health.

A few counts support this clone. This chain links TRBV28 with TRBJ2-2; 8 positions match TRBD2. V gave up 2 bases and J gave up 3 bases; unmatched junction bases: 2. CDR3 length equals 15 residues. Germline values: CDR1 MDHEN, CDR2 SYDVKM. DNA of the CDR3: TGTGCCAGCAGTTTAGGGACTAGAGACACCGGGGAGCTGTTTTTT. This gives the protein CASSLGTRDTGELFF.

There are many counts of this clone. The genes are TRBV27 and TRBJ1-5; the match to TRBD1 covers 10 bases. V was pared by 7 bases and J by 4 bases, with 7 bases of the junction left unmatched. This CDR3 contains 15 residues. CDR1 MNHEY and CDR2 SMNVEV come from the germline V gene (reference sequence). The CDR3 nucleotides are TGTGCCAGCATGAGGGGGACAGGGGTAAATCAGCCCCAGCATTTT. This translates into CASMRGTGVNQPQHF.

This clone was recorded a few times. The V gene is TRBV5-1, the J gene TRBJ2-6, with D possibly TRBD1 on 7 matching bases. There are 18 residues in the CDR3. Trimming removed 0 bases at V and 0 bases at J, with 13 bases between. CDR1 and CDR2 from the germline V gene are SGHRS and YFSETQ. CDR3 DNA: TGCGCCAGCAGCTTGGTCGCAGGGGGGAGCTCTGGGGCCAACGTCCTGACTTTC. Protein: CASSLVAGGSSGANVLTF.

This rearrangement joins TRBV9 to TRBJ2-7; D remains unclear. The CDR3 totals 14 residues. Between the trimmed V and J ends, which lost 4 bases and 2 bases, there was a span of 13 bases. The germline V gene has CDR1 SGDLS and CDR2 YYNGEE. DNA of the CDR3: TGTGCCAGCAGCCCCTCGGGTAGGACCTACGAGCAGTACTTC. It yields the protein CASSPSGRTYEQYF.

This clone was picked up one time. The chain combines TRBV25-1 with TRBJ2-2; 9 bases agree with TRBD1. The CDR3 covers 15 residues. The V gene's germline CDR1 is MGHDK and CDR2 SYGVNS. V lost 6 bases to trimming and J lost 2 bases; unmatched junction nucleotides: 4. DNA of the CDR3: TGTGCCAGCAGGGGGACAGGGTCTAACACCGGGGAGCTGTTTTTT. This translates into CASRGTGSNTGELFF.

The chain combines TRBV30 with TRBJ1-4, with a tentative D call TRBD1 (6 bases). Germline CDR1 is GTSNPN and CDR2 is SVGIG (reference sequence). CDR3 length equals 15 residues. Deletions cut 3 bases from V and 8 bases from J, with 19 bases between. CDR3 nucleotide sequence: TGTGCCTGGAGCGACATACAGGGACTGGAGGAAAAACTGTTTTTT. Translating it yields CAWSDIQGLEEKLFF.

This rearrangement joins TRBV18 to TRBJ2-7, with D possibly matching TRBD2 (5 bases). Germline assignment: CDR1 KGHSH and CDR2 LQKENI. CDR3 length equals 15 residues. V lost 2 bases and J 6 bases, leaving 17 bases between the germline ends. CDR3 loop: CASSPGVRVAGEQYF. CDR3 DNA sequence: TGTGCCAGCTCACCAGGAGTGCGGGTGGCGGGCGAGCAGTACTTC.

This clone was found many times. This chain connects TRBV7-9 to TRBJ2-1; TRBD1 might be the D (6 bases). CDR1 is SEHNR and CDR2 is FQNEAQ in the germline V gene (reference sequence). V lost 0 bases and J 6 bases, leaving 12 bases between the germline ends. The CDR3 length is 15 residues. The CDR3 reads CASSLALQGLNEQFF. The CDR3 coding sequence is TGTGCCAGCAGCTTAGCGCTTCAGGGGCTCAATGAGCAGTTCTTC.

This chain uses TRBV27 with TRBJ2-3; possibly TRBD2 for D (5 bases). The V gene lost 8 bases and the J gene lost 3 bases, with 18 bases spanning the gap. Germline-derived CDR1 and CDR2 are MNHEY and SMNVEV (reference sequence). This CDR3 contains 15 residues. CDR3 nucleotide sequence: TGTGCCAGCTCACCACGCAATCGGGGAACAGATACGCAGTATTTT. Amino acids: CASSPRNRGTDTQYF.

This chain links TRBV9 with TRBJ2-2; D is uncertain. Germline-derived CDR1 and CDR2 are SGDLS and YYNGEE. This CDR3 has 16 amino acids. The V gene lost 1 base and the J gene lost 5 bases, with 15 bases spanning the gap. For the CDR3, the DNA is TGTGCCAGCAGCGTACAGGATCTTACGACAACCGGGGAGCTGTTTTTT. This sequence encodes CASSVQDLTTTGELFF.